These T cell receptor beta chains were read from a single sample in a study of blood T cell repertoires in COVID-19. Sequencing was performed with immunoSEQ multiplex PCR; in TCRdb, only in-frame clones are kept and a portion is missing. The top ten clones hold under 15% of a sample with fewer than 350,000 clones, 75% to 90% of them seen once. The sequencing sample was made of peripheral blood. These receptor sequences come from a woman aged 70-85 years with COVID-19, enrolled during active disease. CDR3s leave out the opening cysteine and the closing phenylalanine or tryptophan.

v_gene,j_gene,CDR3aa
TRBV6-5,TRBJ1-1,ASSYAENTEAF
TRBV12-3/TRBV12-4,TRBJ2-7,ACRVPSSYEQY
TRBV4-1,TRBJ1-1,ASSPVPTGKLLPNTEAF
TRBV13,TRBJ1-1,ASSLGPGEAF
TRBV9,TRBJ2-3,ASSPGGGDTDTQY
TRBV28,TRBJ2-3,ASSLINGLADSTDTQY
TRBV9,TRBJ2-1,ASSVVGGAWNEQF
TRBV7-2,TRBJ2-5,ASSFVTSEAETQY
TRBV18,TRBJ1-2,ASSLTETSNYGYT
TRBV24-1,TRBJ2-5,ATSDPKGAGETQY
TRBV18,TRBJ1-2,ASSVQGVGGYT
TRBV6-2/TRBV6-3,TRBJ1-1,ASSYRGNTEAF
TRBV5-1,TRBJ2-2,ASSPRGGELF
TRBV10-3,TRBJ2-3,AISESSSDTQY
TRBV18,TRBJ1-1,ASSLDRNTEAF
TRBV9,TRBJ2-1,ASTAVSSYNEQF
TRBV18,TRBJ1-1,ASSPPMGGEMNTEAF
TRBV11-2,TRBJ2-3,ASNGLAWADTQY
TRBV5-1,TRBJ1-1,ASSLERGSTEAF
TRBV11-2,TRBJ1-6,ASSLEAGNSPLH
TRBV7-9,TRBJ2-7,ASSLEGAQSYEQY
TRBV14,TRBJ2-7,ASSQTGTGGSEQY
TRBV24-1,TRBJ1-2,ATSDLQGAPDNYGYT
TRBV7-2,TRBJ1-6,ASSSGQGRSPLH
TRBV7-9,TRBJ1-1,ASSLETNTEAF
TRBV27,TRBJ1-1,ASRPGGRNTEAF
TRBV11-2,TRBJ2-5,ASGPQGNRAIETQY
TRBV5-1,TRBJ1-2,ASSLAPTGYGYT
TRBV9,TRBJ2-3,ASSIEHLDRGNHGDTQY
TRBV6-2/TRBV6-3,TRBJ1-1,ASSPTGGGVNTEAF
TRBV13,TRBJ1-2,ASSPPGEANYGYT
TRBV28,TRBJ2-7,ASRGVGQGSYEQY
TRBV5-1,TRBJ1-1,ASSYSGQGDTEAF
TRBV18,TRBJ1-1,ASSPKTGSRVNTEAF
TRBV28,TRBJ1-4,ASSSAHLGQGNEKLF
TRBV7-2,TRBJ2-7,ASSLRRPLSGPSSYEQY
TRBV5-5,TRBJ1-5,ASSSGTGGNQPQH
TRBV5-1,TRBJ2-1,ASSSRRTGDNEQF
TRBV5-3,TRBJ1-6,ARSLIEGSRESPLH
TRBV5-1,TRBJ2-7,ASSRTESYEQY
TRBV2,TRBJ2-7,ASSEGASQSYEQY
TRBV6-5,TRBJ1-2,ASRRGVNYGYT
TRBV5-1,TRBJ1-4,ASSLTGGATNEKLF
TRBV6-6,TRBJ1-2,ASSLRDNGGYT
TRBV21-1,TRBJ1-3,ASSKGPGTGNTIY
TRBV2,TRBJ1-1,ASNLKNTEAF
TRBV21-1,TRBJ2-7,ASSKARAGGPDEQY
TRBV18,TRBJ1-6,ASSPESGLRSPLH
TRBV28,TRBJ1-5,ASSFSGDPYQPQH
TRBV5-1,TRBJ1-4,ASSWGGTTDEKLF
TRBV2,TRBJ2-7,ASNLDSKDYEQY
TRBV18,TRBJ1-2,ASSPQGAYGYT
TRBV6-5,TRBJ2-1,ASSLAGGPYNEQF
TRBV7-9,TRBJ1-1,ASSPLQGNTEAF
TRBV6-5,TRBJ1-2,ASSYETGGGGYT
TRBV10-2,TRBJ2-2,ASSETGAGELF